The 22 T cell receptor beta chains listed next were all sequenced from one sample in a study of blood T cells in healthy people across ages. A second PCR of 7 to 11 cycles used a sample-barcoded 5' primer and a J-beta primer mix. TCRdb reprocessed the 5' RACE reads via MiXCR and lists one record per CDR3 protein. The sample includes hundreds of thousands of distinct CDR3 sequences, 44% seen only once; the top ten take roughly a fifth. The sequencing input was blood. The source of these receptors is a man in his 60s in good health.

In regard to this clonotype: A read error may explain this, as a much larger clone is one base away. The V and J genes are TRBV29-1 and TRBJ2-1; 11 bases fit TRBD2. With 3 bases clipped from V and 7 bases from J, the junction kept 11 bases outside the gene matches. The germline CDR1 and CDR2 sequences are SQVTM and ANQGSEA. CDR3 length equals 16 residues. Here the CDR3 reads CSVDFRLAGNPNEQFF. The CDR3 region has the DNA TGCAGCGTTGACTTCCGACTAGCGGGGAATCCAAATGAGCAGTTCTTC.

V and J are TRBV18 and TRBJ2-5, with D maybe TRBD1 (6 bases). The germline CDR1 and CDR2 sequences are KGHSH and LQKENI. The germline V and J ends were trimmed by 5 bases and 2 bases, with 9 bases remaining between them. CDR3 length: 13 amino acids. The CDR3 sequence: CASSAQGQETQYF. The CDR3 DNA follows: TGTGCCAGCTCAGCGCAGGGGCAAGAGACCCAGTACTTC.

Notes on this clonotype: This may be a read error: a much more frequent sequence differs by one nucleotide. The chain combines TRBV20-1 with TRBJ2-1; 11 bases agree with TRBD1. This CDR3 spans 13 amino acids. The V gene end was trimmed by 3 bases and the J gene end by 8 bases; junction bases not matched to a gene: 3. Germline CDR1 reads DFQATT; CDR2 reads SNEGSKA (reference sequence). CDR3 bases: TGCAGTGCTAGGAGGACAGGGGGCGATGAGCAGTTCTTC. Translated: CSARRTGGDEQFF.

This clonotype has just a few counts. V usage is TRBV6-2 or TRBV6-3 and J usage is TRBJ2-1, with TRBD1 as a possible D gene (6 bases). From germline, CDR1 is MNHEY and CDR2 SVGEGT. This CDR3 region has 17 residues. V gave up 6 bases and J gave up 0 bases, with 18 bases separating them. CDR3 region: CASSLLFPGASYNEQFF. CDR3 nucleotides: TGTGCCAGCAGCCTCCTCTTCCCAGGGGCCTCCTACAATGAGCAGTTCTTC.

This clonotype occurred a few times. The J gene is TRBJ2-5, the V gene TRBV20-1; the D gene is possibly TRBD2 (5 bases). The CDR3 loop spans 19 amino acids. V gave up 0 bases and J gave up 4 bases, with 27 bases separating them. Germline CDR1 reads DFQATT; CDR2 reads SNEGSKA (reference sequence). The CDR3, as DNA: TGCAGTGCTAGAGATCAGTGTGTTCGGGGAACGAGTCTGGGAGAGACCCAGTACTTC. Protein sequence: CSARDQCVRGTSLGETQYF.

This chain uses TRBV20-1 with TRBJ2-3; possibly TRBD2 for D (6 bases). Germline V lookup: CDR1 DFQATT, CDR2 SNEGSKA (reference sequence). The V and J ends lost 0 bases and 4 bases respectively, with 14 bases between them. This CDR3 region has 15 residues. CDR3 DNA: TGCAGTGCTAGAGATTGGGGGGTTAGTGCAGATACGCAGTATTTT. Amino acids: CSARDWGVSADTQYF.

In this sample, this clonotype turned up a few times. The V and J genes are TRBV18 and TRBJ2-3, with no clear D. Per germline, CDR1 KGHSH and CDR2 LQKENI. V was shortened by 8 bases and J by 3 bases, with 6 bases between the two germline ends. The CDR3 consists of 11 residues. CDR3: CASLKTDTQYF. CDR3 sequence (DNA): TGTGCCAGCCTTAAGACAGATACGCAGTATTTT. The full variable domain, rest sourced from reference TRBV18 and TRBJ2-3, is NAGVMQNPRHLVRRRGQEARLRCSPMKGHSHVYWYRQLPEEGLKFMVYLQKENIIDESGMPKERFSAEFPKEGPSILRIQQVVRGDSAAYFCASLKTDTQYFGPGTRLTVL.

This clonotype was observed a handful of times. This chain joins TRBV7-2 and TRBJ1-4; the D gene is possibly TRBD1 (5 bases). The V end lost 5 bases, the J end lost 5 bases, and 6 bases lay between the germline ends. The CDR3 contains 12 residues. The germline V gene encodes CDR1 SGHTA and CDR2 FQGNSA. The CDR3 DNA sequence: TGTGCCAGCAGCAGGGGAAATGAAAAACTGTTTTTT. This codes for CASSRGNEKLFF.

CDR3 sequence: CASGGQVPPYEQYF. The CDR3 bases are TGTGCCAGCGGCGGGCAGGTCCCCCCCTACGAGCAGTACTTC. The rearrangement links TRBV28 to TRBJ2-7, with D perhaps matching TRBD2 (5 bases). Trimming took off 8 bases at V and 2 bases at J, with 16 bases between the two ends. The CDR3 length is 14 residues. The germline V gene encodes CDR1 MDHEN and CDR2 SYDVKM.

This clonotype was counted a few times. The chain has TRBV6-5 and TRBJ1-4; D possibly corresponds to TRBD1 (6 bases). There are 16 residues in the CDR3. Germline V gene lookup returns CDR1 MNHEY and CDR2 SVGAGI. Trimming removed 2 bases from V and 7 bases from J, with 17 bases in between. The CDR3, as DNA: TGTGCCAGCAGTTACGGGACACCAGGAAAGCGTGAAAAACTGTTTTTT. This codes for CASSYGTPGKREKLFF.

V and J are TRBV6-1 and TRBJ2-2; TRBD2 matches at 7 bases. The CDR3 is made up of 13 amino acids. Trimming cost V 8 bases and J 5 bases; bases outside gene matches: 5. Germline V gene data show CDR1 as MNHNS and CDR2 as SASEGT. The CDR3 DNA reads as TGTGCCAGCCACAGCGGGGATACCGGGGAGCTGTTTTTT. This translates into CASHSGDTGELFF.

This rearrangement joins TRBV10-3 to TRBJ2-7, with D hard to call. CDR1 and CDR2 from the germline V gene are ENHRY and SYGVKD. The CDR3 runs to 13 residues. The ends were cut back, 7 bases at V and 0 bases at J, with 10 bases in the middle. DNA for the CDR3: TGTGCCATCACCCCAGGCATCTCCTACGAGCAGTACTTC. The encoded protein is CAITPGISYEQYF.

Details on this clonotype: This clone may be a read error of a much larger clone one base away. The rearrangement joins TRBV14 to TRBJ2-3; D gene ambiguous. The germline V gene encodes CDR1 SGHDN and CDR2 FVKESK. The CDR3 has 15 amino acids. CDR3 sequence: CASSQGLVNTDTRYF. In nucleotides, the CDR3 is TGTGCCAGCAGCCAAGGCTTGGTGAACACGGATACGCGGTATTTT. Combining the CDR3 with reference TRBV14 and TRBJ2-3 gives the whole variable domain EAGVTQFPSHSVIEKGQTVTLRCDPISGHDNLYWYRRVMGKEIKFLLHFVKESKQDESGMPNNRFLAERTGGTYSTLKVQPAELEDSGVYFCASSQGLVNTDTRYFGPGTRLTVL.

A few counts support this clonotype. The genes are TRBV20-1 and TRBJ1-4; perhaps TRBD1 as D (5 bases). There are 14 residues in the CDR3. Germline CDR1 reads DFQATT; CDR2 reads SNEGSKA (reference sequence). Trimming stripped 5 bases from V and 8 bases from J, with 18 bases between. The CDR3 protein is CSAARGSDAEKLFF. CDR3 in DNA: TGCAGTGCTGCCCGGGGGTCTGACGCGGAAAAACTGTTTTTT.

This clonotype was seen a handful of times. The chain carries TRBV10-3 and TRBJ2-7, with D unclear. V was trimmed by 2 bases and J by 2 bases, leaving 16 bases between them. The germline CDR1 and CDR2 sequences are ENHRY and SYGVKD. This CDR3 contains 16 residues. The CDR3 DNA reads TGTGCCATCAGTGAGGGACCTCCCCTGGGGACCTACGAGCAGTACTTC. Protein product: CAISEGPPLGTYEQYF.

V usage is TRBV6-6 and J usage is TRBJ2-5; D is possibly TRBD2 (5 bases). Trimming left V 2 bases short and J 3 bases short, with 13 bases between. Germline CDR1 is MNHNY and CDR2 is SVGAGI (reference sequence). The CDR3 extends over 15 amino acids. CDR3: CASSYLSAEKETQYF. The CDR3 nucleotides read TGTGCCAGCAGTTACCTTAGCGCTGAGAAAGAGACCCAGTACTTC.

V usage is TRBV4-3 and J usage is TRBJ2-1; 9 positions match TRBD2. CDR1 LGHNA and CDR2 YSLEER come from the germline V gene. The V and J ends lost 3 bases and 4 bases, in that order; junction bases with no gene match: 7. The CDR3 runs 16 residues. The chain's CDR3 is CASSQGSGGLYNEQFF. CDR3 coding DNA: TGCGCCAGCAGCCAGGGTAGCGGGGGACTATACAATGAGCAGTTCTTC.

This clonotype was observed many times. Mismatch with germline at one junction end may stem from a read error. The chain uses TRBV5-1 and TRBJ2-5; D not resolved. Per the germline V gene, CDR1 is SGHRS and CDR2 is YFSETQ. CDR3 length equals 13 residues. CDR3: CASSLGQLETQYF. The DNA of the CDR3 is TGTGCCAGCAGCTTAGGGCAGCTGGAGACCCAGTACTTC.

V is TRBV15 and J is TRBJ2-1; D is perhaps TRBD1 or TRBD2 (5 bases each). Germline V CDR1 and CDR2: LNHNV, YYDKDF (reference sequence). The ends were cut back, 0 bases at V and 8 bases at J, with 8 bases in the middle. The CDR3 is 13 amino acids. CDR3 loop: CATSRDRGYEQFF. CDR3 DNA: TGTGCCACCAGCAGAGATCGGGGCTATGAGCAGTTCTTC. Variable domain in full (rest from reference TRBV15 and TRBJ2-1): DAMVIQNPRYQVTQFGKPVTLSCSQTLNHNVMYWYQQKSSQAPKLLFHYYDKDFNNEADTPDNFQSRRPNTSFCFLDIRSPGLGDTAMYLCATSRDRGYEQFFGPGTRLTVL.

This clonotype showed up just a few times. The DNA for the CDR3 is TGCGCCAGCAGCGTCCTCCCGGGACAGGGGGCGTATGAGCAGTTCTTC. Translated, it gives CASSVLPGQGAYEQFF. The chain combines TRBV4-1 with TRBJ2-1, with 12 bases identical to TRBD1. V trimming: 5 bases; J trimming: 8 bases; junction bases outside the gene matches: 10. The CDR3 loop spans 16 amino acids. Germline V gene sequence: CDR1 MGHRA, CDR2 YSYEKL.

The genes are TRBV9 and TRBJ2-1; no clear D gene. V lost 4 bases and J 6 bases, leaving 14 bases between the germline ends. Germline V gives CDR1 SGDLS, CDR2 YYNGEE. The CDR3 length is 14 residues. CDR3 in amino acids: CASSPPGGVNEQFF. In DNA, the CDR3 is TGTGCCAGCAGCCCCCCGGGTGGGGTCAATGAGCAGTTCTTC.

The rearrangement uses TRBV4-3 and TRBJ2-1, with 9 positions matching TRBD2. The J segment lost 4 bases and the V segment lost 0 bases, leaving 4 bases of the junction unmatched. Per germline, CDR1 LGHNA and CDR2 YSLEER. The CDR3 consists of 16 residues. CDR3 coding DNA: TGCGCCAGCAGCCAAGAAGCGGGGGGTGCTTACAATGAGCAGTTCTTC. As protein: CASSQEAGGAYNEQFF.